These T cell receptor beta chains were read from a single sample in a study of cytomegalovirus exposure and HLA in healthy donors. The assay was immunoSEQ multiplex PCR, and TCRdb's table has in-frame clones only and misses some. This repertoire includes roughly 90,000 clones. The sample comprised PBMCs. The receptors were gathered from a man aged 45-60 years in good health and CMV-seropositive. The CDR3 runs from the conserved cysteine through the conserved F or W. D genes are given only for firm matches.

j_call: TRBJ2-1; d_call: TRBD2; v_call: TRBV4-1; cdr3_nt: TGCGCCAGCAGCGGGTCCCGGCTAGCGGGTTCCAATGAGCAGTTCTTC; cdr3_aa: CASSGSRLAGSNEQFF
j_call: TRBJ2-7; d_call: TRBD2; v_call: TRBV5-4; cdr3_nt: TGTGCCAGCAGCTTGGGACCCGGGAGGGCCTACGAGCAGTACTTC; cdr3_aa: CASSLGPGRAYEQYF
j_call: TRBJ1-6; d_call: TRBD1; v_call: TRBV30; cdr3_nt: TGTGCCTGGAGTGTAGCAGGGGGGAATTCACCCCTCCACTTT; cdr3_aa: CAWSVAGGNSPLHF
j_call: TRBJ2-2; d_call: TRBD2; v_call: TRBV6-1; cdr3_nt: TGTGCCAGCAGGACGGGAGGGCCCCCCACCGGGGAGCTGTTTTTT; cdr3_aa: CASRTGGPPTGELFF
j_call: TRBJ2-7; d_call: TRBD1; v_call: TRBV2; cdr3_nt: TGTGCCAGCAGTGAACGGGCTCGGACAGGAACCTACGAGCAGTACTTC; cdr3_aa: CASSERARTGTYEQYF
j_call: TRBJ1-5; d_call: NA; v_call: TRBV19; cdr3_nt: TGTGCCAGTAGTCAGGTGGAGGGGCCCCAGCATTTT; cdr3_aa: CASSQVEGPQHF
j_call: TRBJ1-1; d_call: TRBD1; v_call: TRBV10-3; cdr3_nt: TGTGCCATCAGTGGGACAGGGAGGTCGAACACTGAAGCTTTCTTT; cdr3_aa: CAISGTGRSNTEAFF
j_call: TRBJ2-2; d_call: TRBD2; v_call: TRBV29-1; cdr3_nt: TGCAGCGTTGTAGCGGGAGCGAGCGGGGAGCTGTTTTTT; cdr3_aa: CSVVAGASGELFF
j_call: TRBJ2-3; d_call: TRBD2; v_call: TRBV5-1; cdr3_nt: TGCGCCAGCAGCTTGGCGCGGGAGACAGATACGCAGTATTTT; cdr3_aa: CASSLARETDTQYF
j_call: TRBJ1-5; d_call: TRBD1; v_call: TRBV5-6; cdr3_nt: TGTGCCAGCAGCCCGGGGACAGGGCCCAATCAGCCCCAGCATTTT; cdr3_aa: CASSPGTGPNQPQHF
j_call: TRBJ1-4; d_call: TRBD1; v_call: TRBV29-1; cdr3_nt: TGCAGCGTCGCTCCCAGGGGGGCAACTAATGAAAAACTGTTTTTT; cdr3_aa: CSVAPRGATNEKLFF
j_call: TRBJ1-5; d_call: TRBD1; v_call: TRBV7-2; cdr3_nt: TGTGCCAGCAGCGGGCGGACAGGGCCCAATCAGCCCCAGCATTTT; cdr3_aa: CASSGRTGPNQPQHF
j_call: TRBJ2-5; d_call: NA; v_call: TRBV7-2; cdr3_nt: TGTGCCAGCAGATTAAGGGACACCCAAGAGACCCAGTACTTC; cdr3_aa: CASRLRDTQETQYF
j_call: TRBJ2-2; d_call: TRBD1; v_call: TRBV4-2; cdr3_nt: TGTGCCAGCAGCCAAGAGGGCGACAGGGCGGGCACCGGGGAGCTGTTTTTT; cdr3_aa: CASSQEGDRAGTGELFF
j_call: TRBJ2-1; d_call: TRBD2; v_call: TRBV5-1; cdr3_nt: TGCGCCAGCAGCCCCCTGGGGGGGAACTCCTACAATGAGCAGTTCTTC; cdr3_aa: CASSPLGGNSYNEQFF
j_call: TRBJ1-1; d_call: TRBD1; v_call: TRBV7-3; cdr3_nt: TGTGCCAGCAGCGGAACGACAGGGTCCACTGAAGCTTTCTTT; cdr3_aa: CASSGTTGSTEAFF
j_call: TRBJ2-5; d_call: TRBD2; v_call: TRBV5-1; cdr3_nt: TGCGCCAGCAGCTTGGGTCTTGACGGGAGGGCCGCTGGGGGGCTGGAGACCCAGTACTTC; cdr3_aa: CASSLGLDGRAAGGLETQYF
j_call: TRBJ2-7; d_call: TRBD1; v_call: TRBV11-2; cdr3_nt: TGTGCCAGCAGCTACCGGGACAGGGTCTACGAGCAGTACTTC; cdr3_aa: CASSYRDRVYEQYF
j_call: TRBJ2-5; d_call: NA; v_call: TRBV7-9; cdr3_nt: TGTGCCAGCAGCCGGAGGGGTGATTCAGGGCGAGAGACCCAGTACTTC; cdr3_aa: CASSRRGDSGRETQYF
j_call: TRBJ2-7; d_call: NA; v_call: TRBV7-9; cdr3_nt: TGTGCCAGCAGCTTAGGAGGGATCGACGAGCAGTACTTC; cdr3_aa: CASSLGGIDEQYF
j_call: TRBJ1-1; d_call: NA; v_call: TRBV29-1; cdr3_nt: TGCAGCGTTGAAGATGGTGGACACTTTGAAGCTTTCTTT; cdr3_aa: CSVEDGGHFEAFF
j_call: TRBJ1-2; d_call: TRBD1; v_call: TRBV20-1; cdr3_nt: TGCAGTGCCCTATGGACAGGAGGCTACACCTTC; cdr3_aa: CSALWTGGYTF
j_call: TRBJ2-3; d_call: NA; v_call: TRBV29-1; cdr3_nt: TGCAGCGAATGGGACACACTCCAAGATACGCAGTATTTT; cdr3_aa: CSEWDTLQDTQYF
j_call: TRBJ1-2; d_call: NA; v_call: TRBV4-2; cdr3_nt: TGTGCCAGCAGCCAAGATGTTATAGGGGAAGGCTACACCTTC; cdr3_aa: CASSQDVIGEGYTF
j_call: TRBJ2-1; d_call: TRBD2; v_call: TRBV30; cdr3_nt: TGTGCCTGGAGTGGGGACAGCGGGAGGTCCAACAATGAGCAGTTCTTC; cdr3_aa: CAWSGDSGRSNNEQFF
j_call: TRBJ1-2; d_call: NA; v_call: TRBV10-3; cdr3_nt: TGTGCCAACGCGGCAGGGGAAGGGTATGGCTACACCTTC; cdr3_aa: CANAAGEGYGYTF
j_call: TRBJ2-1; d_call: TRBD2; v_call: TRBV7-9; cdr3_nt: TGTGCCAGCAGCCTCACAGCGGGAGTCGGTGAGCAGTTCTTC; cdr3_aa: CASSLTAGVGEQFF
j_call: TRBJ2-2; d_call: TRBD2; v_call: TRBV15; cdr3_nt: TGTGCCACCAGCAGACCCGGGAGGGCCCGCGGGGAGCTGTTTTTT; cdr3_aa: CATSRPGRARGELFF
j_call: TRBJ1-1; d_call: NA; v_call: TRBV4-2; cdr3_nt: TGTGCCAGCAGCCAAGAGCCGGGGACTGAAGCTTTCTTT; cdr3_aa: CASSQEPGTEAFF
j_call: TRBJ1-1; d_call: NA; v_call: TRBV25-1; cdr3_nt: TGTGCCAGCAGTGTAGAGCTTTCGGCTTTCTTT; cdr3_aa: CASSVELSAFF
j_call: TRBJ2-7; d_call: TRBD2; v_call: TRBV29-1; cdr3_nt: TGCAGCGTTGTCGGGACTAGCGGGACCTACGAGCAGTACTTC; cdr3_aa: CSVVGTSGTYEQYF
j_call: TRBJ1-1; d_call: NA; v_call: TRBV4-1; cdr3_nt: TGCGCCAGCAGCCATCCCCCCAGGGGTATCGCTGAAGCTTTCTTT; cdr3_aa: CASSHPPRGIAEAFF
j_call: TRBJ1-4; d_call: NA; v_call: TRBV9; cdr3_nt: TGTGCCAGCAGCGGGCAGGCTACAACTAATGAAAAACTGTTTTTT; cdr3_aa: CASSGQATTNEKLFF
j_call: TRBJ2-1; d_call: TRBD2; v_call: TRBV7-3; cdr3_nt: TGTGCCAGCAGCTGGGGTGGGAGGGTCTCCTACAATGAGCAGTTCTTC; cdr3_aa: CASSWGGRVSYNEQFF
j_call: TRBJ2-7; d_call: NA; v_call: TRBV6-5; cdr3_nt: TGTGCCAGCAGTTACTTCTCGGGTACAGGGTTCCACGAGCAGTACTTC; cdr3_aa: CASSYFSGTGFHEQYF
j_call: TRBJ2-1; d_call: NA; v_call: TRBV28; cdr3_nt: TGTGCCAGCAGTCCCCGCGGGCGCAATGAGCAGTTCTTC; cdr3_aa: CASSPRGRNEQFF
j_call: TRBJ2-7; d_call: NA; v_call: TRBV9; cdr3_nt: TGTGCCAGCAGCGTAGGCCTTGCCGGCGAGCAGTACTTC; cdr3_aa: CASSVGLAGEQYF
j_call: TRBJ2-1; d_call: NA; v_call: TRBV28; cdr3_nt: TGTGCCAGCACCGACTTCTACAATGAGCAGTTCTTC; cdr3_aa: CASTDFYNEQFF
j_call: TRBJ1-2; d_call: NA; v_call: TRBV10-3; cdr3_nt: TGTGCCATCAGTGACCGGGGGGGCCAGGACTATGGCTACACCTTC; cdr3_aa: CAISDRGGQDYGYTF
j_call: TRBJ2-5; d_call: NA; v_call: TRBV5-5; cdr3_nt: TGTGCCAGCAGCTTGGGAAGGCTAGGAGAGACCCAGTACTTC; cdr3_aa: CASSLGRLGETQYF
j_call: TRBJ1-1; d_call: TRBD1; v_call: TRBV29-1; cdr3_nt: TGCAGCACCTGGGGACAGGAGAACACTGAAGCTTTCTTT; cdr3_aa: CSTWGQENTEAFF